The present entry profiles one T cell receptor beta chain with its context. Its target is not known. These data come from a study of siplizumab effects on memory and regulatory T cells. Here immunoSEQ multiplex PCR was the method, and the copy in TCRdb shows in-frame clones only, minus some. The sample lists tens of thousands of clones; 94% were seen once. Study-level results: Siplizumab produced a significant reduction in alloreactive sequences that were traceable to unstimulated CD4+ memory cells.

This receptor was identified in a human donor in good health. The sequenced sample consisted of non-Treg CD4+ T cells sorted from blood.

CDR3 sequence: CASSYFGQGTSPLHF. In DNA form, the CDR3 reads TGTGCCAGCAGTTACTTTGGACAGGGTACTTCACCCCTCCACTTT. V usage is TRBV6-5 and J usage is TRBJ1-6, with 8 bases aligning to TRBD1. The CDR3 is made up of 15 amino acids. After removal of 1 base from V and 9 bases from J, the junction contained 5 bases not matched to a gene. CDR1 is MNHEY and CDR2 is SVGAGI in the germline V gene.